This T cell receptor beta chain is from a study of T-cell memory formation after mild COVID-19. Of note for this clonotype: Antigen unknown.

TCRdb redid the calling of the 5' RACE reads with MiXCR, one entry per CDR3 protein. The sample has around 450,000 distinct CDR3 sequences, approximately 20% seen once. V lost 5 bases and J lost 8; bases outside the gene matches: 13. The CDR3 loop spans 17 amino acids. Germline loops: CDR1 MNHNY, CDR2 SVGAGI (reference sequence). The study, taken as a whole, reports: Unconfirmed was the SARS-CoV-2 specificity of second-wave clones that peaked on day 37.

The chain employs TRBV6-6 and TRBJ2-1, with TRBD2 matching 12 bases. This TCR was sampled from an adult woman who had mild COVID-19 (a few samples of this study predate the infection). Cell type and time point are not known. Sequencing was performed on PBMCs or a T cell subset sorted from them (not recorded which). Written as DNA, the CDR3 is TGTGCCAGCAGTCCCCCCGCTACTAGCGGGAGGTTAGATGAGCAGTTCTTC. Translation: CASSPPATSGRLDEQFF.